This record looks at one T cell receptor (beta chain) sequence and its context. Antigen unknown. The read stops 3 residues short of the end of the CDR3; the missing end is completed from the germline J gene. Assay used: immunoSEQ multiplex PCR; TCRdb lists only in-frame clones, some missing. Sampling found about 34,000 clones, none seen once. The sample comes from a study of T cell clonality in common variable immunodeficiency. Points from the study as a whole: Compared with controls, CVID subjects had fewer shared TCRbeta clones. Common variable immunodeficiency TCR beta sequences reportedly had fewer deletions and N-nucleotide insertions. CVID subjects had higher TCRbeta clonality than healthy controls, most marked in about a third.

V shed 0 bases and J 4 bases; nucleotides not matched to a gene: 6. The germline CDR1 and CDR2 sequences are GTSNPN and SVGIG (reference sequence). The CDR3 is 14 amino acids. Material: peripheral blood mononuclear cells. V is TRBV30 and J is TRBJ2-7; 7 nucleotides line up with TRBD1. The origin of this receptor is a human donor with common variable immunodeficiency. CDR3: CAWSVATGAYEQYF. Partial CDR3 DNA: TGTGCCTGGAGTGTCGCCACAGGGGCGTACGAG.